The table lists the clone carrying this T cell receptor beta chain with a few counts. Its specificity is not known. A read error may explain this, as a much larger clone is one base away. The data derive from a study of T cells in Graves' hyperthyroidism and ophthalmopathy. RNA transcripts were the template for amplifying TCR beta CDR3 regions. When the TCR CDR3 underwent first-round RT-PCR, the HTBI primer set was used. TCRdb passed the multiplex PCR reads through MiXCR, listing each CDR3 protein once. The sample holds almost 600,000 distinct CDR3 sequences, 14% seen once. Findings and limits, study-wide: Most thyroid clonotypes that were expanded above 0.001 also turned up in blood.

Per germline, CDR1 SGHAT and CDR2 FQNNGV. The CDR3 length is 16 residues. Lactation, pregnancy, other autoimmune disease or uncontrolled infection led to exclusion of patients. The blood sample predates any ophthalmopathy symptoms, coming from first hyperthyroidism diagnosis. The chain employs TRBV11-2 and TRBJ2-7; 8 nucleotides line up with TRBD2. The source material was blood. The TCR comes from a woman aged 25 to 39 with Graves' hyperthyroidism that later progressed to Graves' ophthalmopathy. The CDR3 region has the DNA TGTGCCGGCAGCTTAATTCCGCGCGGGAGGCTCGGAGAGCAGTACTTC. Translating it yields CAGSLIPRGRLGEQYF.